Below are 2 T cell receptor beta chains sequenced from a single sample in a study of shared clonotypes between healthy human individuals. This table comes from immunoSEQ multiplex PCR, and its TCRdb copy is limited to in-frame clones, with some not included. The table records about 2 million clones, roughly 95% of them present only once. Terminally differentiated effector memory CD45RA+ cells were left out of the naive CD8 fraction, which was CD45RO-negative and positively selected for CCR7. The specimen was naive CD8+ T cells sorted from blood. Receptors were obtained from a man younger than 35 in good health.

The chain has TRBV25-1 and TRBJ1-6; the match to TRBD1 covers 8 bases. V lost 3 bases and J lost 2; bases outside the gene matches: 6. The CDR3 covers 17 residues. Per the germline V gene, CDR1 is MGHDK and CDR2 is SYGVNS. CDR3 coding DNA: TGTGCCAGCAGTGATAGCCAGGGGGCCGCCTATAATTCACCCCTCCACTTT. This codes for CASSDSQGAAYNSPLHF.

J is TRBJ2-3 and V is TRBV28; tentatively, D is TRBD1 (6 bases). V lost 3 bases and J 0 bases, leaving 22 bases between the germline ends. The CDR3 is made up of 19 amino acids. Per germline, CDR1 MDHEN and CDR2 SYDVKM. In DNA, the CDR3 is TGTGCCAGCAGTTTGCCCCCTAAACAGGGTCCCCTTAGCACAGATACGCAGTATTTT. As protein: CASSLPPKQGPLSTDTQYF.